This record looks at one T cell receptor (beta chain) sequence and its context. The CDR3 has 18 amino acids. In germline, CDR1 is MDHEN, CDR2 SYDVKM. V was pared by 4 bases and J by 6 bases, with 13 bases of the junction left unmatched. Generated by immunoSEQ multiplex PCR, the TCRdb table keeps only in-frame clones and is missing some. Of about 210,000 clones listed, roughly 89% are singletons. The data belong to a study of blood T cell repertoires in COVID-19. Overall study: Acute-phase and convalescent COVID-19 samples originated in the United States, Italy and Spain. Nucleic acid was either cDNA or gDNA, and it came from T cells, B-cell-depleted T cells, or PBMCs.

The genes are TRBV28 and TRBJ2-3; 13 bases are a match to TRBD2. The TCR sequence derives from a young man with acute COVID-19. The sequenced sample was PBMCs or T cells enriched from blood (not recorded which). CDR3 sequence reads: CASSSFGGLAGHGDTQYF. CDR3 coding DNA: TGTGCCAGCAGTTCCTTCGGGGGACTAGCGGGACACGGGGATACGCAGTATTTT.